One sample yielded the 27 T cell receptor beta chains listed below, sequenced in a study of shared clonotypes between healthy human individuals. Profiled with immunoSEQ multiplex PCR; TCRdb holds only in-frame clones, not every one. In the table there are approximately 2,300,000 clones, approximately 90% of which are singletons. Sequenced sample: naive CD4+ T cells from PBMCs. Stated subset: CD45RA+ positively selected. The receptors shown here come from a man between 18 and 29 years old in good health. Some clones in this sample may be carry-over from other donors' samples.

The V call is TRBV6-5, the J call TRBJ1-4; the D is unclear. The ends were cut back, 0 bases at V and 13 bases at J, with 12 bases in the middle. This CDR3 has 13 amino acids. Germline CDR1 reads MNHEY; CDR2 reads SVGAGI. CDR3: CASSYSSGRGLFF. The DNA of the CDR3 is TGTGCCAGCAGTTACTCAAGCGGAAGAGGACTGTTTTTT.

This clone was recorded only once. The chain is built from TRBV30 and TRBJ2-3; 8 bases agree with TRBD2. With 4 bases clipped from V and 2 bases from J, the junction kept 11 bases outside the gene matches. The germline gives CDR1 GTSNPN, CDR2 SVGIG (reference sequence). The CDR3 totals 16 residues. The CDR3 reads CAWKGIAGYVTDTQYF. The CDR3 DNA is TGTGCCTGGAAGGGGATAGCGGGATATGTCACAGATACGCAGTATTTT. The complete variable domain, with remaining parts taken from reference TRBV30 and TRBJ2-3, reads SQTIHQWPATLVQPVGSPLSLECTVEGTSNPNLYWYRQAAGRGLQLLFYSVGIGQISSEVPQNLSASRPQDRQFILSSKKLLLSDSGFYLCAWKGIAGYVTDTQYFGPGTRLTVL.

In DNA, the CDR3 is TGTGCCCGTACCCAAGGGGACCGTCCAAGCTCCTACAATGAGCAGTTCTTC. Translation gives CARTQGDRPSSYNEQFF. The chain combines TRBV30 with TRBJ2-1, with D perhaps being TRBD1 or TRBD2 (5 bases each). This CDR3 has 17 residues. The V gene lost 8 bases and the J gene lost 0 bases, with 23 bases spanning the gap. Germline V gives CDR1 GTSNPN, CDR2 SVGIG (reference sequence).

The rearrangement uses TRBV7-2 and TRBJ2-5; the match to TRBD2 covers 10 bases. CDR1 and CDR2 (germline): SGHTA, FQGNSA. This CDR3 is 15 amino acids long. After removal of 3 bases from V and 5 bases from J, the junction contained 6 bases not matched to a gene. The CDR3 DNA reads TGTGCCAGCAGCTTGTTAGCGGGAGGAGTGGAGACCCAGTACTTC. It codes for CASSLLAGGVETQYF.

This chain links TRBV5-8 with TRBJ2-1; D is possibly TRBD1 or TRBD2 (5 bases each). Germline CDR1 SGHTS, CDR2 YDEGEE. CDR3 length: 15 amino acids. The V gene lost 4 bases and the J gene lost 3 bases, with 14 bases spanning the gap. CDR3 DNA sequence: TGTGCCAGCAGCCCGGGACCCTCCAACTACAATGAGCAGTTCTTC. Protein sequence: CASSPGPSNYNEQFF.

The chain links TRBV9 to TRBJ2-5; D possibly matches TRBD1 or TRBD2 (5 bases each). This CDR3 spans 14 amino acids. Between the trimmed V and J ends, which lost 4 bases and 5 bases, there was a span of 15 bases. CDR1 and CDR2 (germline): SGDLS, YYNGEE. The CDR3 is CASSSTGPHETQYF. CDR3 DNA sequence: TGTGCCAGCAGCTCTACGGGGCCCCATGAGACCCAGTACTTC.

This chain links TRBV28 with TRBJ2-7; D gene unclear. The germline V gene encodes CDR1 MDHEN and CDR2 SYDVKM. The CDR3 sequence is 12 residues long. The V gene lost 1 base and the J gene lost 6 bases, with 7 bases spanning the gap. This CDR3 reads CASSLLLGEQYF. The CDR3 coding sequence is TGTGCCAGCAGTTTATTACTCGGCGAGCAGTACTTC.

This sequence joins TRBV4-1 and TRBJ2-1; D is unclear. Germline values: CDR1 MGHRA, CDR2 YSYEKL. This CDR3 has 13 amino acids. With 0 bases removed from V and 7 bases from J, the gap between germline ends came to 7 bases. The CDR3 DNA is TGCGCCAGCAGCCAAGAAGTGAGGAATGAGCAGTTCTTC. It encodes CASSQEVRNEQFF.

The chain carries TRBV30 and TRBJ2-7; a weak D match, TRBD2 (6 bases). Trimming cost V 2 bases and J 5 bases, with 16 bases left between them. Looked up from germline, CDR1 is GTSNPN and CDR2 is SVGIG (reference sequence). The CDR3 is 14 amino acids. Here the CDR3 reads CAWSLGGVSDEQYF. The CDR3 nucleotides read TGTGCCTGGAGTTTGGGGGGAGTGAGCGACGAGCAGTACTTC. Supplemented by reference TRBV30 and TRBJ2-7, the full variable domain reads SQTIHQWPATLVQPVGSPLSLECTVEGTSNPNLYWYRQAAGRGLQLLFYSVGIGQISSEVPQNLSASRPQDRQFILSSKKLLLSDSGFYLCAWSLGGVSDEQYFGPGTRLTVT.

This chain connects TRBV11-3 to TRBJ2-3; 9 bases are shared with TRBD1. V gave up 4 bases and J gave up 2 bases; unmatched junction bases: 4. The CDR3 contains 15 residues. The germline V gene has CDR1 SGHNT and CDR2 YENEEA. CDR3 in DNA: TGTGCCAGCAGCTCCGGACAGGGGTACACAGATACGCAGTATTTT. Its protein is CASSSGQGYTDTQYF.

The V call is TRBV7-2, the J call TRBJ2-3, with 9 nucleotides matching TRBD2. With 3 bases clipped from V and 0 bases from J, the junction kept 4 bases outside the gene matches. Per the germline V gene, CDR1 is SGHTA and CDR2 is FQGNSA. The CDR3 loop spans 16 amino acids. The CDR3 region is CASSLTTSGSTDTQYF. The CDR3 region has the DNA TGTGCCAGCAGCTTGACGACTAGCGGTAGCACAGATACGCAGTATTTT.

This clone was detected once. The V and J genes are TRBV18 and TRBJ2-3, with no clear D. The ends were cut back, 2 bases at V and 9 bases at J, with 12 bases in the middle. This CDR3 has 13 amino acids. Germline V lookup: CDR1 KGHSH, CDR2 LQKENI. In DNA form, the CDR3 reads TGTGCCAGCTCACCAGGTCTCGCGGAAACGCAGTATTTT. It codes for CASSPGLAETQYF.

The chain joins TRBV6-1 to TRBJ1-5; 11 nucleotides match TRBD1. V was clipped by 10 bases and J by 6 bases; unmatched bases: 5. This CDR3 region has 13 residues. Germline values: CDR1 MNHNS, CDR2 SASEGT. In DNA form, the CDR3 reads TGTGCCACCCGGACAGGGGGCGTTCAGCCCCAGCATTTT. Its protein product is CATRTGGVQPQHF.

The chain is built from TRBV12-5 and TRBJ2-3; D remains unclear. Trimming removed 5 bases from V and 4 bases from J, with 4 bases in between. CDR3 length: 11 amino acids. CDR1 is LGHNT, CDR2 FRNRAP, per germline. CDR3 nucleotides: TGTGCTAGTGGTATCTCAGATACGCAGTATTTT. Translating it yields CASGISDTQYF.

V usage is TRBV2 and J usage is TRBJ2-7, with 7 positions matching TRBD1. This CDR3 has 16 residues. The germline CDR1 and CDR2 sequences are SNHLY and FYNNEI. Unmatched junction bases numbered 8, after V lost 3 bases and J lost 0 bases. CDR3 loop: CASSDRHGTASYEQYF. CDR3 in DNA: TGTGCCAGCAGTGATCGGCACGGGACAGCCTCCTACGAGCAGTACTTC.

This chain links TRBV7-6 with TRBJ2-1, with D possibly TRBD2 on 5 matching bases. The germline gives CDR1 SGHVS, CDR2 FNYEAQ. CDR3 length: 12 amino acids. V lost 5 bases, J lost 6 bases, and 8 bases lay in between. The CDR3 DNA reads TGTGCCAGCAGCCCCGGGGTCAATGAGCAGTTCTTC. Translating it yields CASSPGVNEQFF. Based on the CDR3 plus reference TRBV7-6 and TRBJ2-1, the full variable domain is GAGVSQSPRYKVTKRGQDVALRCDPISGHVSLYWYRQALGQGPEFLTYFNYEAQQDKSGLPNDRFSAERPEGSISTLTIQRTEQRDSAMYRCASSPGVNEQFFGPGTRLTVL.

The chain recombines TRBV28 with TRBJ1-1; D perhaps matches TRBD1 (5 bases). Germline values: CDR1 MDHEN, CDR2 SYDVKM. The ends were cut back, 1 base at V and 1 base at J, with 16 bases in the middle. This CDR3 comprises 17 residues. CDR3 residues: CASSLLQGAGPNTEAFF. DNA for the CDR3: TGTGCCAGCAGTTTATTGCAAGGGGCTGGCCCGAACACTGAAGCTTTCTTT.

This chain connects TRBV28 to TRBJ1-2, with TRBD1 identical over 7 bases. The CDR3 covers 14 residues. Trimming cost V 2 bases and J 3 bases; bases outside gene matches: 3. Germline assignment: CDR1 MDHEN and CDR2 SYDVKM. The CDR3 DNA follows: TGTGCCAGCAGTTTAGAGACAGGGCACTATGGCTACACCTTC. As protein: CASSLETGHYGYTF.

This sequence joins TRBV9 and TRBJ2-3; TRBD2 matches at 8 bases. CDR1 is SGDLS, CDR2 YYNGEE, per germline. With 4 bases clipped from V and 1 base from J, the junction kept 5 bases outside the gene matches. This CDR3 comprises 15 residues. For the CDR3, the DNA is TGTGCCAGCAGCACAACTAGCGGAGGCACAGATACGCAGTATTTT. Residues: CASSTTSGGTDTQYF.

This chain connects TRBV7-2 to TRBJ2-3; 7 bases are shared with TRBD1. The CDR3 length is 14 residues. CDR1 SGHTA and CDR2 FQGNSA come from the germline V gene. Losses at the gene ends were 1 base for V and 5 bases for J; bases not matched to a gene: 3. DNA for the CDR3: TGTGCCAGCAGCTTAGGACAGGGTGTAGATACGCAGTATTTT. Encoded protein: CASSLGQGVDTQYF.

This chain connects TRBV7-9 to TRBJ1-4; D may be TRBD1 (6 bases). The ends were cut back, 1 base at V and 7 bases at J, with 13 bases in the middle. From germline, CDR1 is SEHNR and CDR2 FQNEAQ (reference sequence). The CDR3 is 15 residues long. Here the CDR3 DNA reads TGTGCCAGCAGCTTAGATCCGGTCAGGGGTGAAAAACTGTTTTTT. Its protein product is CASSLDPVRGEKLFF.

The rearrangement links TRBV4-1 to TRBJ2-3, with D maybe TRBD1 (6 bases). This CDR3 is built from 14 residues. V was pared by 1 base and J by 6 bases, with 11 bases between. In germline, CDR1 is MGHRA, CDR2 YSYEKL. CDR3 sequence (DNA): TGCGCCAGCAGCCAAGTACAGGGTGTCGATACGCAGTATTTT. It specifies CASSQVQGVDTQYF.

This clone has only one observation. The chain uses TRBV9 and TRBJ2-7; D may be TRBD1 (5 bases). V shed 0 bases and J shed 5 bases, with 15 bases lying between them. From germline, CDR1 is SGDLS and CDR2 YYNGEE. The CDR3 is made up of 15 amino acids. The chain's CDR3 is CASSVEGALFHEQYF. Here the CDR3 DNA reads TGTGCCAGCAGCGTAGAAGGGGCCCTCTTCCACGAGCAGTACTTC.

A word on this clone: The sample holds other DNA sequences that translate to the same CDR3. CDR3 amino acids: CASSLEGRGETQYF. In DNA form, the CDR3 reads TGCGCCAGCAGCTTGGAGGGGAGGGGGGAGACCCAGTACTTC. This sequence joins TRBV5-1 and TRBJ2-5; D is perhaps TRBD2 (7 bases). V lost 0 bases and J lost 5, with 11 bases in between. Germline V CDR1 and CDR2: SGHRS, YFSETQ. The CDR3 is made up of 14 amino acids.

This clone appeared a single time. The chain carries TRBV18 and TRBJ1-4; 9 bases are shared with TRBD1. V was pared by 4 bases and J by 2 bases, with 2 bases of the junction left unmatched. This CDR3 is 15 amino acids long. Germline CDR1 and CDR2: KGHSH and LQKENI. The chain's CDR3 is CASSLTGGTNEKLFF. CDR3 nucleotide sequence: TGTGCCAGCTCACTTACAGGGGGCACTAATGAAAAACTGTTTTTT.

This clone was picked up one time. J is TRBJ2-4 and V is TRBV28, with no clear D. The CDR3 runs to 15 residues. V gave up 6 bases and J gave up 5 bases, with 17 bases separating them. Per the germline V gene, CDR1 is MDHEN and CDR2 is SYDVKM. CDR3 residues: CASSADISPENIQYF. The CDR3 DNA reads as TGTGCCAGCAGCGCAGACATTTCCCCGGAAAACATTCAGTACTTC. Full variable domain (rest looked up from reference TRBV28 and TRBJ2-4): DVKVTQSSRYLVKRTGEKVFLECVQDMDHENMFWYRQDPGLGLRLIYFSYDVKMKEKGDIPEGYSVSREKKERFSLILESASTNQTSMYLCASSADISPENIQYFGAGTRLSVL.

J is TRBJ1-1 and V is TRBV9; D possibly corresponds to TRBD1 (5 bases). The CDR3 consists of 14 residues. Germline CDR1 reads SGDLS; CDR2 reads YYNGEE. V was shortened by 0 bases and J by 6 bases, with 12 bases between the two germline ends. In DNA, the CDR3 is TGTGCCAGCAGCGTAGAATGGGCAGGGCCTGAAGCTTTCTTT. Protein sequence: CASSVEWAGPEAFF.